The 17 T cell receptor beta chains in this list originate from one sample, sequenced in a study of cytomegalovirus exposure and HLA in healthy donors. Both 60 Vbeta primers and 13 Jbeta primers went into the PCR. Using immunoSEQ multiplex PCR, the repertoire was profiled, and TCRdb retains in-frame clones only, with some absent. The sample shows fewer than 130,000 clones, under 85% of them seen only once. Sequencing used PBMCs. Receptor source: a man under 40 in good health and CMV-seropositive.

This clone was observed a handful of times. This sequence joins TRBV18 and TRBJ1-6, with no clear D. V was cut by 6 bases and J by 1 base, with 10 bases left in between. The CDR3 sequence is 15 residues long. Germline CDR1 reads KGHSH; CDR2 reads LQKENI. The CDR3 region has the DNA TGTGCCAGCTCCCGGGGAGAATCCTATAATTCACCCCTCCACTTT. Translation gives CASSRGESYNSPLHF.

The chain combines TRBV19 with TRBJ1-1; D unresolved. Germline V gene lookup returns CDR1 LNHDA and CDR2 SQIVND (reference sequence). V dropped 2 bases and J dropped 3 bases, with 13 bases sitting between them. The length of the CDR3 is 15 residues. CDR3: CASSITLRFHTEAFF. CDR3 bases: TGTGCCAGTAGTATAACGCTTCGGTTCCACACTGAAGCTTTCTTT.

The CDR3 region is CASSLSLASGVAGELFF. The DNA for the CDR3 is TGTGCCAGCAGTTTATCGTTGGCTAGCGGGGTGGCCGGGGAGCTGTTTTTT. The chain employs TRBV27 and TRBJ2-2, with 9 bases that match TRBD2. V shed 0 bases, J shed 6 bases, and the junction held 8 bases outside the gene matches. There are 17 residues in the CDR3. From germline, CDR1 is MNHEY and CDR2 SMNVEV (reference sequence).

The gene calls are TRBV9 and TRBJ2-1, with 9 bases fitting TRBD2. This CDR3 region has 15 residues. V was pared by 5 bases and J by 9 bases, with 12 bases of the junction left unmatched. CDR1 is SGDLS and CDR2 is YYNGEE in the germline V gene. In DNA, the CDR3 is TGTGCCAGCAGGATAGGCGGGGGGGCTGTCGGTGAGCAGTTCTTC. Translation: CASRIGGGAVGEQFF.

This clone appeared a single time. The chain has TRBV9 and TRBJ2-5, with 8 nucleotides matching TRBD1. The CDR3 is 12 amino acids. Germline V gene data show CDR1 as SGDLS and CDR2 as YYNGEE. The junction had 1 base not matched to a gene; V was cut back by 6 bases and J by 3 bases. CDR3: CASNRGKETQYF. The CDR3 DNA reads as TGTGCCAGCAACAGGGGGAAAGAGACCCAGTACTTC.

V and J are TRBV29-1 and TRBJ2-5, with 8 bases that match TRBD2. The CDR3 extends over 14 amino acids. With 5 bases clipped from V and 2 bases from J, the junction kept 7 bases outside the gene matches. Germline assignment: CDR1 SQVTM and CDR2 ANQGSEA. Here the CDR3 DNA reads TGCAGCGTTCTGACTAGCGCGGTTCAAGAGACCCAGTACTTC. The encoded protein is CSVLTSAVQETQYF.

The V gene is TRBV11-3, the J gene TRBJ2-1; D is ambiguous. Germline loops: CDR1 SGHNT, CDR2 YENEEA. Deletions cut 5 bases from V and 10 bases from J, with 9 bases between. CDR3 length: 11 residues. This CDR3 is CASSLNEEQFF. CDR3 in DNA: TGTGCCAGCAGCCTAAACGAAGAGCAGTTCTTC.

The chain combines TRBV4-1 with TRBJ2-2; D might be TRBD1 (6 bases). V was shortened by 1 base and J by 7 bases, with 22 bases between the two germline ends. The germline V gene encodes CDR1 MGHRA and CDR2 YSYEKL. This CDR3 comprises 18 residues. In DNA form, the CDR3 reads TGCGCCAGCAGCCAAGTGCCCACAGGGATGGGTCGTGGCGGGGAGCTGTTTTTT. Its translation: CASSQVPTGMGRGGELFF.

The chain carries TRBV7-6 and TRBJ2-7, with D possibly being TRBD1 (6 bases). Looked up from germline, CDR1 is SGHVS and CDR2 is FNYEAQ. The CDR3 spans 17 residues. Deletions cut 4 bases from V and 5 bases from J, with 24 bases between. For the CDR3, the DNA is TGTGCCAGCAGCTCATATCCCACAGGGTCCCATCCTAACGAGCAGTACTTC. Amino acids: CASSSYPTGSHPNEQYF. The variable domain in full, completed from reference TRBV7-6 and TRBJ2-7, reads GAGVSQSPRYKVTKRGQDVALRCDPISGHVSLYWYRQALGQGPEFLTYFNYEAQQDKSGLPNDRFSAERPEGSISTLTIQRTEQRDSAMYRCASSSYPTGSHPNEQYFGPGTRLTVT.

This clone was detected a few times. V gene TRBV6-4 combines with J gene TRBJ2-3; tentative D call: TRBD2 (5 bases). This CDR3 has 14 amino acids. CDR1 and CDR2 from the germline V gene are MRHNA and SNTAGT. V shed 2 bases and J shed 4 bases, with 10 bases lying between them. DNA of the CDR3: TGTGCCAGCAGTGACACATGGACTTCAGATACGCAGTATTTT. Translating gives CASSDTWTSDTQYF.

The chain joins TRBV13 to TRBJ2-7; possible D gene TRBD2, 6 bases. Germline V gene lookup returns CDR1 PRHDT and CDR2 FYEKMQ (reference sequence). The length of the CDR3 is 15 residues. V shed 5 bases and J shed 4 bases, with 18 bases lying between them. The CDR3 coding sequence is TGTGCCAGCAGCGGACGGGACTTCATTGAGTACGAGCAGTACTTC. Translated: CASSGRDFIEYEQYF.

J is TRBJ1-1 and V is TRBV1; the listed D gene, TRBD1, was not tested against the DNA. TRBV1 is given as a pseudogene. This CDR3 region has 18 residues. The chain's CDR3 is CTSSQDLKRRPVNTEAFF. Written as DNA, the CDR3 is TGCACCAGCAGCCAAGACTTAAAACGCAGGCCGGTTAACACTGAAGCTTTCTTT.

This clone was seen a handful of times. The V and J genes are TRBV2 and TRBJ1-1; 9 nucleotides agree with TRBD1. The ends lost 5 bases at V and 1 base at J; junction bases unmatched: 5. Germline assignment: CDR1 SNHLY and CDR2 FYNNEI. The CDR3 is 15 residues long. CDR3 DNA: TGTGCCAGCAGTCAGGGACAGGGAACGAACACTGAAGCTTTCTTT. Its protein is CASSQGQGTNTEAFF.

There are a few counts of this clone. The CDR3 bases are TGTGCCAGCAGCCAAGATTTCAGACTTAGCAATCAGCCCCAGCATTTT. Its protein product is CASSQDFRLSNQPQHF. The chain recombines TRBV4-2 with TRBJ1-5, with D unresolved. With 0 bases removed from V and 0 bases from J, the gap between germline ends came to 9 bases. CDR1 is LGHNA, CDR2 YNFKEQ, per germline. The CDR3 sequence is 16 residues long.

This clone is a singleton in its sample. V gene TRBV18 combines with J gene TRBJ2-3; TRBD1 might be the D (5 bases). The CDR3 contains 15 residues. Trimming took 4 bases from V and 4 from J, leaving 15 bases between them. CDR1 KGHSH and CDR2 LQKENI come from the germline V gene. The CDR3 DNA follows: TGTGCCAGCTCACTCCCGACAGTCTGGGCAGATACGCAGTATTTT. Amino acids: CASSLPTVWADTQYF.

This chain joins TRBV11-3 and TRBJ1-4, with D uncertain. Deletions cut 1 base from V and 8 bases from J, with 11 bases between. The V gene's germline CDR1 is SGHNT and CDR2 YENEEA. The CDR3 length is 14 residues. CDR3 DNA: TGTGCCAGCAGCTTAGGGCAGGTTGGCGAAAAACTGTTTTTT. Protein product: CASSLGQVGEKLFF.

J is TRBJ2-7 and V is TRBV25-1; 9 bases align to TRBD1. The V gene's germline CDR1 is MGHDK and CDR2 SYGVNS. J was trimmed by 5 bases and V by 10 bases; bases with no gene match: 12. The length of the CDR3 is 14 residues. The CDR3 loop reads CATSPGQGFDEQYF. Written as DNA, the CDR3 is TGTGCCACCTCACCGGGACAGGGTTTTGACGAGCAGTACTTC.